Listed below are T cell receptor beta chains from one sample, sequenced in a study of T cells in localized non-small cell lung cancer. Method: immunoSEQ multiplex PCR; TCRdb's copy keeps in-frame clones and lacks some. This table holds approximately 35,000 clones, 90% found once. Sequences were derived from peripheral blood, sampled before any cancer treatment. Receptors originate from a man between 40 and 75 years old with stage I lung adenocarcinoma. Both conserved end residues are part of each CDR3. The D gene is left open where the match is weak. Only some rows state a clone size, as once, few, many or a class for expanded clones.

.	.	TRBV6-5	TRBJ1-5	TGTGCCAGCAGGGCAGGGAATCAGCCCCAGCATTTT	CASRAGNQPQHF
.	.	TRBV27	TRBJ1-1	TGTGCCAGCAGGGCGACAGTCAAGAACACTGAAGCTTTCTTT	CASRATVKNTEAFF
.	.	TRBV19	TRBJ2-5	TGTGCCAGTAGTCCTCCAGGGAGATCGGAGACCCAGTACTTC	CASSPPGRSETQYF
.	TRBD1	TRBV30	TRBJ1-6	TGTGCCTGGAGTGTGGGGGACAGGGGGAATTCACCCCTCCACTTT	CAWSVGDRGNSPLHF
.	.	TRBV27	TRBJ1-5	TGTGCCAGCAGTTTAGAGAGGAATTATCAGCCCCAGCATTTT	CASSLERNYQPQHF
.	.	TRBV11-2	TRBJ2-2	TGTGCCAGCAGCTGGGATCTCGGGGAGCTGTTTTTT	CASSWDLGELFF
.	TRBD1	TRBV30	TRBJ1-4	TGTGCCTGGAGTCCCTTGGACAGGGATGAAGAAAAACTGTTTTTT	CAWSPLDRDEEKLFF
.	.	TRBV2	TRBJ2-1	TGTGCCAGCAGTTTGCGGTCCAGGCAGTTCTTC	CASSLRSRQFF
.	.	TRBV6-1	TRBJ1-1	TGTGCCAGCAGCAGGAACACTGAAGCTTTCTTT	CASSRNTEAFF
.	.	TRBV19	TRBJ1-6	TGTGCCAGTAGTTCCTCGGCCCTCAGGATTTCACCCCTCCACTTT	CASSSSALRISPLHF
.	TRBD2	TRBV4-2	TRBJ2-3	TGTGCCAGCAGCCAAGAACTAGCGGGGGGTGAGGATACGCAGTATTTT	CASSQELAGGEDTQYF
.	.	TRBV9	TRBJ1-2	TGTGCCAGCAGCGTAGAATCAATCGGCGGCTACACCTTC	CASSVESIGGYTF
.	.	TRBV2	TRBJ1-4	TGTGCCAGCAGTCGAGCGGGGGCCGGAGAAAAACTGTTTTTT	CASSRAGAGEKLFF
.	TRBD2	TRBV19	TRBJ2-7	TGTGCCAGTAGCCTTTGGGAGGGCTACGAGCAGTACTTC	CASSLWEGYEQYF
.	.	TRBV11-2	TRBJ2-7	TGTGCCAGCAGCTTCCGGCAGGGGTGGAACGAGCAGTACTTC	CASSFRQGWNEQYF
.	.	TRBV5-4	TRBJ1-5	TGTGCCAGCAGCTTCAACGGGAGGCAGCCCCAGCATTTT	CASSFNGRQPQHF
once	.	TRBV30	TRBJ2-3	TGTGCCTGGAGTTTACCTCCAGCGTATTCTAGCACAGATACGCAGTATTTT	CAWSLPPAYSSTDTQYF
.	TRBD1	TRBV11-3	TRBJ2-7	TGTGCCAGCAGCTTAGGTCCGGGACAGGGCTACGAGCAGTACTTC	CASSLGPGQGYEQYF
.	.	TRBV4-2	TRBJ2-1	TGTGCCAGCAGCCAAGATATCTACAATGAGCAGTTCTTC	CASSQDIYNEQFF
.	.	TRBV6-1	TRBJ1-1	TGTGCCAGCAGTGACAACAGGGTTTTGAGGAACACTGAAGCTTTCTTT	CASSDNRVLRNTEAFF
.	.	TRBV5-1	TRBJ2-5	TGCGCCAGCAGCTTGAACGGATTCACGTCCGAGACCCAGTACTTC	CASSLNGFTSETQYF
.	.	TRBV6-6	TRBJ1-2	TGTGCCAGCACTTTACAGGGAGGTAACTATGGCTACACCTTC	CASTLQGGNYGYTF
.	.	TRBV5-4	TRBJ2-3	TGTGCCAGCAGCTACGGGACCGAGATAAGCACAGATACGCAGTATTTT	CASSYGTEISTDTQYF
.	.	TRBV19	TRBJ2-7	TGTGCCAGTAGTATATGGGGCACAGGGAACGAGCAGTACTTC	CASSIWGTGNEQYF